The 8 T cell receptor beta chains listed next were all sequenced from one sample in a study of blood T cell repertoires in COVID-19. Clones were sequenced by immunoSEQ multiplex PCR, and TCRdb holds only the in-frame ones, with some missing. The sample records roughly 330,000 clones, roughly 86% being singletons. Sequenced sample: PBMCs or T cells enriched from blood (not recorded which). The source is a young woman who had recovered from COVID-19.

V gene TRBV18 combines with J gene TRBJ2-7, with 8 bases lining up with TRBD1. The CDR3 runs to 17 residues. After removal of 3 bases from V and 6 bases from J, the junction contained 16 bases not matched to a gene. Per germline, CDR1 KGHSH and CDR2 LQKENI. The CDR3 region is CASSPRLSSTGQVEQYF. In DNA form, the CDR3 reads TGTGCCAGCTCACCCCGGTTGTCATCTACGGGACAGGTCGAGCAGTACTTC.

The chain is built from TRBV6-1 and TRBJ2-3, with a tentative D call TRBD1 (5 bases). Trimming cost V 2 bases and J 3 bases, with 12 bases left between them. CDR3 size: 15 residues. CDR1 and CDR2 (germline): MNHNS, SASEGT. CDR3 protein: CASSERMGRTDTQYF. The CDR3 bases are TGTGCCAGCAGTGAAAGAATGGGGCGGACAGATACGCAGTATTTT.

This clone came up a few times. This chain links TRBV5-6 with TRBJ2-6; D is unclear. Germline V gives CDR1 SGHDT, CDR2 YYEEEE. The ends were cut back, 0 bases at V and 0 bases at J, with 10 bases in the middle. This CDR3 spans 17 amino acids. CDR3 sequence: CASSLGAASSGANVLTF. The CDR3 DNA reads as TGTGCCAGCAGCTTGGGCGCGGCGAGCTCTGGGGCCAACGTCCTGACTTTC.

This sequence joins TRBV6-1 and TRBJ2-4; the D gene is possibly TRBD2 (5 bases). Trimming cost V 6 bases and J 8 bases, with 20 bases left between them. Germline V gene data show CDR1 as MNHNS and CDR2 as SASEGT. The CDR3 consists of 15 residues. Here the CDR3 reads CASRPIERETDIQYF. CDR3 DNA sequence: TGTGCCAGCAGGCCGATCGAGAGGGAGACGGACATTCAGTACTTC.

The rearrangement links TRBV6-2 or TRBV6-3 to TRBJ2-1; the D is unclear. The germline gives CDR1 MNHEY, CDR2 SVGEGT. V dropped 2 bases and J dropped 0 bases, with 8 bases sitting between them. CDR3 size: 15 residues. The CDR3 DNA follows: TGTGCCAGCAGTTACAGCCAACTCTCCTACAATGAGCAGTTCTTC. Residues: CASSYSQLSYNEQFF.

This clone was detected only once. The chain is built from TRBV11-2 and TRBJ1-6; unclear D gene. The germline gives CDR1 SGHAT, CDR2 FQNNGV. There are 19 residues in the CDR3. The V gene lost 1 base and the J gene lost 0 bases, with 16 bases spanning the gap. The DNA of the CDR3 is TGTGCCAGCAGCTTAGCTTTTGAGCGGGAGAGCTCCTATAATTCACCCCTCCACTTT. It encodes CASSLAFERESSYNSPLHF.

The CDR3 DNA follows: TGCGCCAGCAGCTTGGCCGGTGGGGCAGAAGAGACCCAGTACTTC. It yields the protein CASSLAGGAEETQYF. This chain connects TRBV5-1 to TRBJ2-5, with D possibly TRBD1 on 5 matching bases. Germline V gives CDR1 SGHRS, CDR2 YFSETQ. The CDR3 is made up of 15 amino acids. V dropped 0 bases and J dropped 3 bases, with 12 bases sitting between them. The full variable domain, with the rest looked up from reference TRBV5-1 and TRBJ2-5, is KAGVTQTPRYLIKTRGQQVTLSCSPISGHRSVSWYQQTPGQGLQFLFEYFSETQRNKGNFPGRFSGRQFSNSRSEMNVSTLELGDSALYLCASSLAGGAEETQYFGPGTRLLVL.

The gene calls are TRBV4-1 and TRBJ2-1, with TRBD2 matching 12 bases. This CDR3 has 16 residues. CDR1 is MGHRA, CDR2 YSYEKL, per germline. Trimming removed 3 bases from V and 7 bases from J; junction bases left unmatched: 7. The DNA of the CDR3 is TGCGCCAGCAGCCATGTCCTAGCGGGGGGGACAAATGAGCAGTTCTTC. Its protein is CASSHVLAGGTNEQFF.